These 23 T cell receptor beta chains originate from one sample sequenced in a study of T cell responses to AZD1222 COVID-19 vaccine (dated by TCRdb to 2020 to 2022). Read against the paper, the sample's time point label means: baseline before first vaccination. The treatment or condition label corresponds to: meningococcal conjugate vaccine given as trial control. The library came from the immunoSEQ multiplex PCR assay. Imported from immuneACCESS, the table was reduced by TCRdb to in-frame sequences with V and J called. These copies leave out some clones; in studies compared against another copy, an unresolved V gene accounts for under half, and the cause of the remainder is not known. The sample has 200,000 to 250,000 clones on record, about 92% of them singletons. The ten largest make up around 1% of the sample. Sequences were derived from peripheral blood, sampled on day 0 of MenACWY control vaccination. The receptors were gathered from an adult in good health.

A single count supports this clone. This chain joins TRBV14 and TRBJ2-1; TRBD2 matches at 9 bases. CDR1 SGHDN and CDR2 FVKESK come from the germline V gene. Trimming took 0 bases from V and 3 from J; bases not matched to a gene: 9. The CDR3 covers 18 residues. This CDR3 is CASSQDYRAGGLYNEQFF. The CDR3 region has the DNA TGTGCCAGCAGCCAAGATTATCGGGCGGGGGGGCTCTACAATGAGCAGTTCTTC.

For the CDR3, the DNA is TGTGCCAGCTCACGGACGGGACCGCCCCGGAACACTGAAGCTTTCTTT. As protein: CASSRTGPPRNTEAFF. The gene calls are TRBV18 and TRBJ1-1; the D gene is possibly TRBD1 (5 bases). The CDR3 length is 16 residues. V dropped 4 bases and J dropped 1 base, with 16 bases sitting between them. CDR1 and CDR2 (germline): KGHSH, LQKENI.

The chain employs TRBV16 and TRBJ2-1, with D perhaps being TRBD1 or TRBD2 (6 bases each). CDR1 and CDR2 from the germline V gene are KGHSY and FQNENV. The CDR3 is 15 residues long. V was clipped by 0 bases and J by 4 bases, with 10 bases between them. The CDR3 sequence is CASSQSGGGYNEQFF. In nucleotides, the CDR3 is TGTGCCAGCAGCCAATCGGGGGGCGGGTACAATGAGCAGTTCTTC.

The rearrangement uses TRBV29-1 and TRBJ2-7; 11 bases map to TRBD2. The CDR3 is 14 amino acids. Trimming at V came to 4 bases and at J to 2 bases, leaving 4 bases not matched to a gene. Germline CDR1 SQVTM, CDR2 ANQGSEA. CDR3 residues: CSVAASGGTYEQYF. Written as DNA, the CDR3 is TGCAGCGTTGCGGCTAGCGGGGGGACCTACGAGCAGTACTTC.

V usage is TRBV9 and J usage is TRBJ1-6; TRBD1 matches at 12 bases. The V gene end was trimmed by 3 bases and the J gene end by 7 bases; junction bases not matched to a gene: 2. CDR3 length: 15 residues. Germline V gene sequence: CDR1 SGDLS, CDR2 YYNGEE. The CDR3 sequence: CASSGDRGPNSPLHF. The CDR3 DNA reads as TGTGCCAGCAGCGGGGACAGGGGGCCAAATTCACCCCTCCACTTT.

The chain couples TRBV3-1 (or the pseudogene TRBV3-2) to TRBJ2-5, with D possibly TRBD2 on 6 matching bases. CDR1 is LGHDT, CDR2 YNNKEL, per germline (reference sequence). Trimming left V 6 bases short and J 3 bases short, with 14 bases between. CDR3 length equals 14 residues. The CDR3 sequence is CASRLSGGKETQYF. As DNA, the CDR3 is TGTGCCAGCAGACTCTCCGGGGGAAAAGAGACCCAGTACTTC.

V gene TRBV4-3 combines with J gene TRBJ2-1; D gene unclear. This CDR3 contains 13 residues. CDR1 and CDR2 from the germline V gene are LGHNA and YSLEER. V lost 0 bases to trimming and J lost 7 bases, with 7 bases between them. The CDR3 here is CASSQDRLNEQFF. The DNA of the CDR3 is TGCGCCAGCAGCCAAGACAGGTTAAATGAGCAGTTCTTC.

The chain employs TRBV5-5 and TRBJ2-7, with TRBD2 matching 10 bases. Germline lookup yields CDR1 SGHKS and CDR2 YYEKEE (reference sequence). The CDR3 length is 12 residues. After removal of 5 bases from V and 6 bases from J, the junction contained 2 bases not matched to a gene. The CDR3 DNA is TGTGCCAGCAGGCAGCGGGGGGGCGAGCAGTACTTC. It is translated as CASRQRGGEQYF.

V and J are TRBV11-2 and TRBJ2-2, with TRBD2 identical over 15 bases. This CDR3 is built from 17 residues. The germline V gene has CDR1 SGHAT and CDR2 FQNNGV. V shed 5 bases and J 5 bases; nucleotides not matched to a gene: 6. CDR3 in amino acids: CASSGPGLAGGTGELFF. DNA for the CDR3: TGTGCCAGCAGCGGACCGGGACTAGCGGGGGGAACCGGGGAGCTGTTTTTT.

The chain has TRBV6-5 and TRBJ1-2; 9 nucleotides align to TRBD1. This CDR3 region has 14 residues. Germline assignment: CDR1 MNHEY and CDR2 SVGAGI. V lost 5 bases and J lost 5; bases outside the gene matches: 6. The CDR3 sequence is CASSTDRGGYGYTF. Here the CDR3 DNA reads TGTGCCAGCAGTACCGACAGGGGGGGTTATGGCTACACCTTC.

The gene calls are TRBV4-2 and TRBJ1-2; 7 nucleotides match TRBD1. Trimming removed 1 base from V and 4 bases from J; junction bases left unmatched: 6. Germline assignment: CDR1 LGHNA and CDR2 YNFKEQ. The CDR3 length is 15 residues. In DNA form, the CDR3 reads TGTGCCAGCAGCCAAGCGCTTAAGGGGGCCTATGGCTACACCTTC. This codes for CASSQALKGAYGYTF.

The chain carries TRBV6-2 or TRBV6-3 and TRBJ2-7; the D is unclear. The length of the CDR3 is 13 residues. The germline V gene encodes CDR1 MNHEY and CDR2 SVGEGT. Trimming removed 6 bases from V and 9 bases from J, with 18 bases in between. Here the CDR3 DNA reads TGTGCCAGCAGCGACCCTGGGTCAACCCGGCAGTACTTC. Protein product: CASSDPGSTRQYF.

The genes are TRBV18 and TRBJ1-1; D is unclear. V lost 0 bases to trimming and J lost 0 bases, with 8 bases between them. Germline-derived CDR1 and CDR2 are KGHSH and LQKENI. CDR3 size: 15 residues. CDR3 DNA sequence: TGTGCCAGCTCACCACCGGGTGGGCTGAACACTGAAGCTTTCTTT. This gives the protein CASSPPGGLNTEAFF.

The V and J genes are TRBV30 and TRBJ2-2; D not resolved. Germline V gene sequence: CDR1 GTSNPN, CDR2 SVGIG (reference sequence). Between the trimmed V and J ends, which lost 2 bases and 4 bases, there was a span of 8 bases. There are 13 residues in the CDR3. CDR3 region: CAWSILGTGELFF. The CDR3 region has the DNA TGTGCCTGGAGTATACTGGGCACCGGGGAGCTGTTTTTT.

The CDR3 DNA follows: TGTGCCAGCAGTGTAACAGGGGGAGATACAGATACGCAGTATTTT. Translated: CASSVTGGDTDTQYF. The V gene is TRBV25-1, the J gene TRBJ2-3, with 8 nucleotides matching TRBD1. The CDR3 sequence is 15 residues long. From germline, CDR1 is MGHDK and CDR2 SYGVNS. V lost 4 bases to trimming and J lost 3 bases; unmatched junction nucleotides: 6. The whole variable domain, filled in from reference TRBV25-1 and TRBJ2-3, reads EADIYQTPRYLVIGTGKKITLECSQTMGHDKMYWYQQDPGMELHLIHYSYGVNSTEKGDLSSESTVSRIRTEHFPLTLESARPSHTSQYLCASSVTGGDTDTQYFGPGTRLTVL.

On this clone: In the same sample, other DNA sequences code for this CDR3. The CDR3 coding sequence is TGTGCCAGCAGTTTATGGTCCGGGACTGAAGCTTTCTTT. It encodes CASSLWSGTEAFF. The rearrangement links TRBV27 to TRBJ1-1; the D is unclear. Trimming stripped 1 base from V and 5 bases from J, with 8 bases between. The CDR3 consists of 13 residues. Germline values: CDR1 MNHEY, CDR2 SMNVEV (reference sequence).

This clone was seen just once. V and J are TRBV7-8 and TRBJ1-1; TRBD1 might be the D (5 bases). The germline gives CDR1 SGHVS, CDR2 FQNEAQ. The V end lost 4 bases, the J end lost 5 bases, and 11 bases lay between the germline ends. The CDR3 totals 13 residues. In DNA form, the CDR3 reads TGTGCCAGCAGCTCCTTTGGGGGTACTGAAGCTTTCTTT. Translating gives CASSSFGGTEAFF. Full variable domain (missing parts from reference TRBV7-8 and TRBJ1-1): GAGVSQSPRYKVAKRGQDVALRCDPISGHVSLFWYQQALGQGPEFLTYFQNEAQLDKSGLPSDRFFAERPEGSVSTLKIQRTQQEDSAVYLCASSSFGGTEAFFGQGTRLTVV.

The chain combines TRBV5-4 with TRBJ1-2; possibly TRBD1 for D (5 bases). Germline loops: CDR1 SGHNT, CDR2 YYREEE (reference sequence). This CDR3 spans 14 amino acids. V lost 2 bases to trimming and J lost 4 bases, with 12 bases between them. CDR3 sequence (DNA): TGTGCCAGCAGCTTTGAGGGGCGCGGCTATGGCTACACCTTC. Translating it yields CASSFEGRGYGYTF.

This CDR3 reads CASSQGDRRNTEAFF. CDR3 in DNA: TGTGCCAGCAGCCAAGGGGACAGGCGGAACACTGAAGCTTTCTTT. The chain carries TRBV3-1 (or the pseudogene TRBV3-2) and TRBJ1-1, with 8 bases lining up with TRBD1. With 1 base clipped from V and 1 base from J, the junction kept 2 bases outside the gene matches. The CDR3 sequence is 15 residues long. Germline-derived CDR1 and CDR2 are LGHDT and YNNKEL (reference sequence).

The chain links TRBV7-2 to TRBJ1-1; the D gene is possibly TRBD1 (6 bases). V was shortened by 4 bases and J by 2 bases, with 14 bases between the two germline ends. CDR3 length equals 15 residues. Germline V gives CDR1 SGHTA, CDR2 FQGNSA. The CDR3 DNA reads TGTGCCAGCAGCTCAACAGGGTCGGTAAACACTGAAGCTTTCTTT. Its translation is CASSSTGSVNTEAFF.

The chain carries TRBV27 and TRBJ2-5; D gene unclear. The germline CDR1 and CDR2 sequences are MNHEY and SMNVEV (reference sequence). This CDR3 is 13 amino acids long. V was pared by 3 bases and J by 1 base, with 6 bases between. CDR3 nucleotides: TGTGCCAGCAGTTTCGGAGTCCAAGAGACCCAGTACTTC. The encoded protein is CASSFGVQETQYF.

The chain has TRBV28 and TRBJ1-6, with TRBD1 matching 7 bases. This CDR3 has 12 residues. V lost 10 bases, J lost 7 bases, and 4 bases stayed unmatched. CDR1 is MDHEN and CDR2 is SYDVKM in the germline V gene. The CDR3, as DNA: TGTGCCACACAGGGGTCCAATTCACCCCTCCACTTT. Amino acids: CATQGSNSPLHF.

The V gene is TRBV11-3, the J gene TRBJ2-3; D is tentatively TRBD1 or TRBD2 (5 bases each). This CDR3 is 16 amino acids long. Germline V gives CDR1 SGHNT, CDR2 YENEEA. V was pared by 1 base and J by 4 bases, with 15 bases between. The CDR3 region is CASSLARDGHADTQYF. CDR3 coding DNA: TGTGCCAGCAGCTTAGCTCGGGACGGGCATGCAGATACGCAGTATTTT.